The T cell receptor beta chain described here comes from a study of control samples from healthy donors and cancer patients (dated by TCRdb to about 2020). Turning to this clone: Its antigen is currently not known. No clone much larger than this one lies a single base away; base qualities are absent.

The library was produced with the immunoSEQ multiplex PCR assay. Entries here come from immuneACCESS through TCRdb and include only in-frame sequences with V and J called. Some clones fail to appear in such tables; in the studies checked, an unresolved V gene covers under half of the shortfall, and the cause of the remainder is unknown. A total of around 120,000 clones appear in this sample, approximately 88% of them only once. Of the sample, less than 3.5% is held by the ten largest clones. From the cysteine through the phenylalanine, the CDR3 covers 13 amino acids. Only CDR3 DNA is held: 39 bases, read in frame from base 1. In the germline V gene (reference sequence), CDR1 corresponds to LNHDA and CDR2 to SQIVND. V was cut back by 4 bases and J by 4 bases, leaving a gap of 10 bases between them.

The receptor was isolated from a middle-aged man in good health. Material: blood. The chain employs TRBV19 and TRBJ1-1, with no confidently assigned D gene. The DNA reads TGTGCCAGTAGTACACAGTTGGGCACTGAAGCTTTCTTT. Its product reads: CASSTQLGTEAFF.